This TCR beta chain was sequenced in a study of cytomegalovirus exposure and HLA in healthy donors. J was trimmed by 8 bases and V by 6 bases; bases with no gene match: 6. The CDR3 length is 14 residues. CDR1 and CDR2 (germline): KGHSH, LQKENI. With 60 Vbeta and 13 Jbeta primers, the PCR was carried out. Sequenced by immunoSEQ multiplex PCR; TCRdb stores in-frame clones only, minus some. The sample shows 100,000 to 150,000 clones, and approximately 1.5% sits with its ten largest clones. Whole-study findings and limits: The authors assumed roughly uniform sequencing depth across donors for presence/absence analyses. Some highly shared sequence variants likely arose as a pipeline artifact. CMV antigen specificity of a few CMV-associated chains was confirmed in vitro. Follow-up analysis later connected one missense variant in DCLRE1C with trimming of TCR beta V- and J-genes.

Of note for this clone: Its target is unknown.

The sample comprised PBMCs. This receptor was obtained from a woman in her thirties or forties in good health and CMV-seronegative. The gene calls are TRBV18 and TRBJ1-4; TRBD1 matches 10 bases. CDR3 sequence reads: CASSRDRGREKLFF. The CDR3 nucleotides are TGTGCCAGCTCCCGAGACAGGGGGCGGGAAAAACTGTTTTTT.